Listed below are T cell receptor beta chains from one sample, sequenced in a study of control samples from healthy donors and cancer patients. The method was immunoSEQ multiplex PCR; TCRdb's version includes in-frame clones alone and lacks a portion of them. The sample lists about 58,000 clones, 90% to 95% occurring once. Sequencing used blood. The origin of the receptors is a man younger than 45 in good health. The CDR3 runs from the conserved cysteine through the conserved F or W. The order of the fields is D gene, J gene, V gene, clone size, CDR3 protein, CDR3 DNA. The D gene is left open where the match is weak. A clone size is listed for some rows: how often the clone was seen (once, few, many), or a class if it is expanded.

d_call: TRBD2; j_call: TRBJ2-7; v_call: TRBV27; clone_size: .; cdr3_aa: CASSLDRGGSYEQYF; cdr3_nt: TGTGCCAGCAGTTTGGATCGGGGGGGATCCTACGAGCAGTACTTC
d_call: TRBD2; j_call: TRBJ2-1; v_call: TRBV5-4; clone_size: .; cdr3_aa: CASSLARTSGSDEQFF; cdr3_nt: TGTGCCAGCAGCTTGGCCCGAACTAGCGGGAGCGATGAGCAGTTCTTC
d_call: .; j_call: TRBJ1-5; v_call: TRBV6-5; clone_size: .; cdr3_aa: CASRQGSNQPQHF; cdr3_nt: TGTGCCAGCAGGCAGGGGAGCAATCAGCCCCAGCATTTT
d_call: TRBD1; j_call: TRBJ1-5; v_call: TRBV24-1; clone_size: .; cdr3_aa: CATSGGQHNQPQHF; cdr3_nt: TGTGCCACCTCAGGGGGGCAGCATAATCAGCCCCAGCATTTT
d_call: .; j_call: TRBJ2-5; v_call: TRBV29-1; clone_size: few; cdr3_aa: CSVAGSGGAGAQYF; cdr3_nt: TGCAGCGTAGCCGGCAGCGGCGGGGCCGGGGCCCAGTACTTC
d_call: .; j_call: TRBJ2-3; v_call: TRBV5-4; clone_size: .; cdr3_aa: CASSFTNSPDTQYF; cdr3_nt: TGTGCCAGCAGCTTTACTAATAGTCCAGATACGCAGTATTTT
d_call: .; j_call: TRBJ1-2; v_call: TRBV6-5; clone_size: .; cdr3_aa: CASSYAGDYGYTF; cdr3_nt: TGTGCCAGCAGTTACGCGGGGGACTATGGCTACACCTTC
d_call: TRBD1; j_call: TRBJ1-1; v_call: TRBV24-1; clone_size: .; cdr3_aa: CATRGVDRGQNTEAFF; cdr3_nt: TGTGCCACCAGGGGGGTGGACAGGGGGCAGAACACTGAAGCTTTCTTT
d_call: .; j_call: TRBJ1-5; v_call: TRBV27; clone_size: .; cdr3_aa: CASSFQVGGNQPQHF; cdr3_nt: TGTGCCAGCAGTTTTCAGGTGGGGGGCAATCAGCCCCAGCATTTT
d_call: .; j_call: TRBJ1-2; v_call: TRBV13; clone_size: once; cdr3_aa: CASSRRTDDNYGYTF; cdr3_nt: TGTGCCAGCAGCCGCCGGACAGATGATAACTATGGCTACACCTTC
d_call: TRBD1; j_call: TRBJ2-5; v_call: TRBV5-6; clone_size: .; cdr3_aa: CASNTGTGIQETQYF; cdr3_nt: TGTGCCAGCAACACCGGGACAGGGATCCAAGAGACCCAGTACTTC
d_call: TRBD1; j_call: TRBJ1-1; v_call: TRBV7-2; clone_size: .; cdr3_aa: CASSLAARTGVTEAFF; cdr3_nt: TGTGCCAGCAGCTTAGCCGCCCGGACAGGGGTCACTGAAGCTTTCTTT
d_call: TRBD1; j_call: TRBJ2-3; v_call: TRBV19; clone_size: .; cdr3_aa: CASRTGGLTDTQYF; cdr3_nt: TGTGCCAGTAGGACAGGGGGTCTCACAGATACGCAGTATTTT
d_call: .; j_call: TRBJ2-3; v_call: TRBV4-3; clone_size: .; cdr3_aa: CASSQAQKTADTQYF; cdr3_nt: TGCGCCAGCAGCCAAGCGCAGAAGACTGCAGATACGCAGTATTTT
d_call: TRBD1; j_call: TRBJ2-7; v_call: TRBV30; clone_size: .; cdr3_aa: CAWSVGQGDYEQYF; cdr3_nt: TGTGCCTGGAGTGTAGGGCAGGGGGATTACGAGCAGTACTTC
d_call: TRBD2; j_call: TRBJ2-3; v_call: TRBV28; clone_size: .; cdr3_aa: CASSYGLAGERNTQYF; cdr3_nt: TGTGCCAGCAGCTACGGACTAGCGGGAGAGAGAAATACGCAGTATTTT
d_call: TRBD1; j_call: TRBJ1-5; v_call: TRBV30; clone_size: .; cdr3_aa: CAWRGQGANQPQHF; cdr3_nt: TGTGCCTGGAGGGGGCAGGGGGCCAATCAGCCCCAGCATTTT
d_call: .; j_call: TRBJ2-5; v_call: TRBV14; clone_size: .; cdr3_aa: CASSQVQGSLQETQYF; cdr3_nt: TGTGCCAGCAGCCAAGTGCAGGGATCACTACAAGAGACCCAGTACTTC
d_call: .; j_call: TRBJ1-5; v_call: TRBV19; clone_size: .; cdr3_aa: CASSRGGQPQHF; cdr3_nt: TGTGCCAGTAGCAGGGGCGGTCAGCCCCAGCATTTT
d_call: .; j_call: TRBJ1-2; v_call: TRBV29-1; clone_size: once; cdr3_aa: CSADHGWDYGYTF; cdr3_nt: TGCAGCGCGGATCACGGGTGGGACTATGGCTACACCTTC
d_call: .; j_call: TRBJ2-5; v_call: TRBV6-5; clone_size: .; cdr3_aa: CASTQLFQETQYF; cdr3_nt: TGTGCCAGCACCCAGCTATTCCAAGAGACCCAGTACTTC
d_call: TRBD1; j_call: TRBJ2-4; v_call: TRBV7-2; clone_size: .; cdr3_aa: CASSLTGTGGSESSNIQYF; cdr3_nt: TGTGCCAGCAGCTTGACCGGGACAGGGGGCTCGGAATCATCAAACATTCAGTACTTC
d_call: TRBD2; j_call: TRBJ2-1; v_call: TRBV19; clone_size: .; cdr3_aa: CASSVGTSGAYNEQFF; cdr3_nt: TGTGCCAGTAGTGTCGGGACTAGCGGGGCCTACAATGAGCAGTTCTTC
d_call: .; j_call: TRBJ2-2; v_call: TRBV5-6; clone_size: .; cdr3_aa: CASSLEGLSTGELFF; cdr3_nt: TGTGCCAGCAGCTTGGAGGGACTCAGCACCGGGGAGCTGTTTTTT
d_call: .; j_call: TRBJ1-2; v_call: TRBV18; clone_size: .; cdr3_aa: CASSEMTDSLYGYTF; cdr3_nt: TGTGCCAGCTCAGAGATGACGGACAGTCTCTATGGCTACACCTTC
d_call: .; j_call: TRBJ2-6; v_call: TRBV28; clone_size: once; cdr3_aa: CASSVDIHSGANVLTF; cdr3_nt: TGTGCCAGCAGTGTAGACATCCACTCTGGGGCCAACGTCCTGACTTTC
d_call: .; j_call: TRBJ1-2; v_call: TRBV30; clone_size: .; cdr3_aa: CAWRQIYGYTF; cdr3_nt: TGTGCCTGGAGACAGATTTATGGCTACACCTTC